This T cell receptor beta chain was obtained from a study of cytomegalovirus exposure and HLA in healthy donors. Overall study findings and caveats: It was reported that TCR beta sequences correctly inferred the HLA-A and HLA-B alleles for most subjects. Most TCR beta V segments were productive about 90% or about 30% of the time in an earlier analysis. Sequencing likely produced, as an artifact, a cluster of highly shared sequence variants.

A multiplex PCR was run with 60 Vbeta primers and 13 Jbeta primers. Some clones are missing from TCRdb's copy, which holds only in-frame ones; the method was immunoSEQ multiplex PCR. The sample contains approximately 170,000 clones, about three quarters of which appear only once. A word on this clone: What it binds is not known.

The V gene lost 4 bases and the J gene lost 7 bases, with 14 bases spanning the gap. From germline, CDR1 is SGHNT and CDR2 YYREEE (reference sequence). The CDR3 covers 13 residues. The chain employs TRBV5-4 and TRBJ2-5, with unresolved D. The sample taken for sequencing was PBMCs. The sequence was obtained from a man younger than 35 in good health and CMV-seropositive. Here the CDR3 reads CASSPRYSGTQYF. Written as DNA, the CDR3 is TGTGCCAGCAGCCCCAGATATTCGGGGACCCAGTACTTC.